This TCR beta chain was identified in a study of blood T cell repertoires in COVID-19. The overall study: Both acute and convalescent COVID-19 samples were obtained from the United States, Italy and Spain. Sample material is recorded as cDNA or gDNA derived from T cells, B-cell-depleted T cells, or PBMCs.

Authors' processing steps: It was from reference gene primer amplification that nucleated cell counts were estimated. The protocol was immunoSEQ multiplex PCR, while the TCRdb copy is restricted to in-frame clones and leaves out a portion. Clone size and the V and J calls come from that table; the DNA yielded D and trimming. The sample carries 70,000 to 95,000 clones, 90% to 95% recorded once. The germline V gene encodes CDR1 SEHNR and CDR2 FQNEAQ (reference sequence). This CDR3 region has 15 residues. Trimming stripped 1 base from V and 2 bases from J, with 11 bases between. The sample taken for sequencing was peripheral blood. The chain has TRBV7-9 and TRBJ1-1, with D maybe TRBD1 (5 bases). The TCR originated in a human donor with active COVID-19. The donor label of this sample is uncertain. DNA of the CDR3: TGTGCCAGCAGCTTAGTACGGACACCTAACACTGAAGCTTTCTTT. Translated, it gives CASSLVRTPNTEAFF.